This TCR beta chain was sequenced for a study of T cells in Graves' hyperthyroidism and ophthalmopathy (dated by TCRdb to the late 2010s). For context, the study as a whole: Peripheral blood was sampled at the time of initial diagnosis, prior to any treatment. Whether ophthalmopathy could be predicted prospectively was tested in an independent validation cohort made up of under 20 hyperthyroidism patients plus 17 patients who later progressed to ophthalmopathy. TCR Vbeta CDR3 sequencing of approximately 140 peripheral blood samples (43 ophthalmopathy, 70 to 85 hyperthyroidism and some 17 progressor patients) is reported in the paper. After sampling, hyperthyroidism patients received methimazole starting at 30 mg daily, and ophthalmopathy patients received high-dose intravenous methylprednisolone. The 100 or so discovery patients were randomly split 7:3 into training and test sets. A discovery cohort of about 100 patients, roughly 45 with Graves' ophthalmopathy and 57 with stable Graves' hyperthyroidism, was used to find distinguishing TCR V-J signatures. The study also compared thyroid tissue and blood T-cell repertoires from more than 5 Graves' hyperthyroidism patients. The research as a whole found: Most expanded thyroid clonotypes (frequency above 0.001) were also detected in blood, suggesting blood repertoires may reflect thyroid immune responses. In cross-validation, a model built on a 13 V-J signature told ophthalmopathy apart from stable hyperthyroidism with about 90% sensitivity and roughly 83% specificity, and in testing the same model reached 80%/75%. Sample size was not statistically predetermined, and investigators were not blinded to group allocation. In validation, the model predicted progression to ophthalmopathy a median of roughly 6.2 months before onset, with approximately 71% sensitivity and 72.22% specificity.

Amplification of TCR beta CDR3 regions was carried out from RNA transcripts. The first round of RT-PCR for the TCR CDR3 was performed with the HTBI primer set and the Qiagen OneStep RT-PCR kit. A second multiplex PCR round built the libraries, followed by size selection and purification. The libraries were sequenced on an Illumina HiSeq2000 using paired-end 100 bp reads. The paper's processing steps were these. SOAPnuke was used to process the raw data, with reads discarded if the reads contained adapters or uncalled bases, had a mean Phred below 15, or lacked an exact constant-primer or identifier match. COPE v1.2.5 was used to merge the high-quality paired reads, and each unique nucleotide sequence was defined as a clonotype. Clonotypes were aligned to IMGT TRBV, TRBD and TRBJ reference segments using MiTCR v1.1. Only V-J combinations with frequency above 0.0001, covering 99% to 99.2% of repertoires, were analysed. A TCS score was defined as the ratio of F50 (clonal expansion) to E x V (chaos), with BLOSUM62-based TCRdist applied between CDR3 peptides within each V-J. Welch's t-statistics and random forest reduced 500 to 650 V-J features to 10 to 15, which were used in a naive Bayes classifier (R e1071). TCRdb cleaned the public reads at Q25 with fastp, built clones with MiXCR and kept in-frame beta chains. Every entry covers one CDR3 protein and lists the most common genes and DNA from its rows. These V and J calls originate from TCRdb's pipeline instead of the authors' own analysis. The sample table lists 550,000 to 800,000 distinct CDR3 sequences, approximately 15% of them with a count of one. The top ten clones comprise about 14% of the sample.

Graves' hyperthyroidism was defined as stable when no progression to ophthalmopathy occurred over 18 months of follow-up. The hyperthyroidism patients were between 18 and 65 years old and newly diagnosed, with a disease duration of less than 2 months. The study excluded patients with uncontrolled infections, other autoimmune diseases, pregnancy or lactation. Diagnoses were established on the basis of clinical symptoms, serum thyroxine and TRAb, thyroid ultrasound, and orbital computed tomography. PBMCs were isolated from about 9 ml of fresh peripheral blood by Ficoll-Paque density gradient centrifugation. Trizol reagent was used to extract total RNA, and RNA quality was then checked on an Agilent 2100 Bioanalyzer. Per the germline V gene, SGHTS is the CDR1 and YDEGEE is the CDR2. Spanning cysteine to phenylalanine, the CDR3 consists of 17 amino acids. Only CDR3 DNA is held: 51 bases, read in frame from base 1. At the junction V is shortened by 0 bases and J by 0 bases, with 10 bases in between.

Details on this clonotype: Its antigen is still unknown. Within one base of it there is no much larger clone, and no base qualities were kept.

The clonotype was recovered from a man aged 50 to 59 with Graves' hyperthyroidism. The chain links TRBV5-8 with TRBJ2-6; the D gene assignment is ambiguous. Sequenced material: blood. This receptor has the CDR3 CASSLGVGISGANVLTF. The DNA is as follows: TGTGCCAGCAGCTTGGGCGTTGGAATCTCTGGGGCCAACGTCCTGACTTTC.